The T cell receptor beta chain under discussion was sequenced for a study of technical replicates of blood from a few donors. Some clones are missing from TCRdb's copy, which holds only in-frame ones; the method was immunoSEQ multiplex PCR. The sample includes 65,000 to 80,000 clones, 95% to 98% seen only once; the top ten take roughly 0.35%. This receptor was taken from a human donor in good health. The sample was T cells isolated from PBMCs.

Written as DNA, the CDR3 is TGTGCCAGCAGTTTACAGCGGGGACCCACAGATACGCAGTATTTT. It yields the protein CASSLQRGPTDTQYF. J is TRBJ2-3 and V is TRBV6-4, with 7 positions matching TRBD2. V trimming: 5 bases; J trimming: 2 bases; junction bases outside the gene matches: 7. CDR3 length equals 15 residues. CDR1 is MRHNA, CDR2 SNTAGT, per germline.